Below, 18 T cell receptor beta chains from the same sample are listed, as sequenced in a study of blood T cell repertoires in COVID-19 (dated by TCRdb to about 2020). Library preparation employed the immunoSEQ multiplex PCR assay. What TCRdb holds here is the immuneACCESS table cut down to in-frame rearrangements. Part of the clones is not present; checked against another copy, under half of the missing clones reflect an unresolved V gene, and the others are unexplained. Across this sample there are 170,000 or so clones, with about 86% seen only once. About 7% of the sample lies in the top ten. The sample consisted of peripheral blood. These receptors originate from a man in his fifties with active or convalescent COVID-19.

This CDR3 reads CASSGLAGVPSLYEQYF. Written as DNA, the CDR3 is TGTGCCAGCAGTGGGCTAGCGGGGGTACCCTCTTTGTACGAGCAGTACTTC. V usage is TRBV6-1 and J usage is TRBJ2-7, with 10 bases lining up with TRBD2. The junction had 13 bases not matched to a gene; V was cut back by 4 bases and J by 4 bases. The CDR3 is 17 residues long. The germline V gene encodes CDR1 MNHNS and CDR2 SASEGT.

V gene TRBV5-1 combines with J gene TRBJ1-2; no clear D. The CDR3 is 13 residues long. V was shortened by 3 bases and J by 6 bases, with 12 bases between the two germline ends. Germline V gene lookup returns CDR1 SGHRS and CDR2 YFSETQ. CDR3 in DNA: TGCGCCAGCAGCTCGGAGGGTATCGATGGCTACACCTTC. Translating it yields CASSSEGIDGYTF.

V gene TRBV18 combines with J gene TRBJ1-2; no firm D call. V was shortened by 0 bases and J by 3 bases, with 8 bases between the two germline ends. CDR1 KGHSH and CDR2 LQKENI come from the germline V gene. This CDR3 region has 14 residues. This CDR3 is CASSPPSHDYGYTF. CDR3 sequence (DNA): TGTGCCAGCTCACCACCGAGTCACGACTATGGCTACACCTTC.

This clone was detected a few times. This rearrangement joins TRBV5-1 to TRBJ1-5; the D is unclear. Germline V gene sequence: CDR1 SGHRS, CDR2 YFSETQ. This CDR3 comprises 15 residues. V gave up 5 bases and J gave up 0 bases, with 12 bases separating them. The chain's CDR3 is CASRRETDSNQPQHF. The CDR3 nucleotides are TGCGCCAGCAGAAGGGAGACTGATAGCAATCAGCCCCAGCATTTT.

V and J are TRBV19 and TRBJ2-3, with 13 positions matching TRBD2. Germline values: CDR1 LNHDA, CDR2 SQIVND (reference sequence). The CDR3 sequence is 18 residues long. V shed 4 bases, J shed 5 bases, and the junction held 12 bases outside the gene matches. For the CDR3, the DNA is TGTGCCAGTAGTACTTTCTCGACTAGCGGGAGGTTCGGAGATACGCAGTATTTT. It codes for CASSTFSTSGRFGDTQYF.

This clone turned up a few times. The junction shows a germline mismatch at one end, possibly a read error. The J gene is TRBJ1-6, the V gene TRBV2; TRBD1 matches 7 bases. This CDR3 is 13 amino acids long. Germline CDR1 is SNHLY and CDR2 is FYNNEI. The CDR3 nucleotides are TGTGCCGGCAGACAGGGTGAAAATTCACCCCTCCACTTT. Encoded protein: CAGRQGENSPLHF.

CDR3 DNA sequence: TGTGCCAGCAGCTTGGGCGGACAGGGCTACGAGCAGTACTTC. Its translation: CASSLGGQGYEQYF. The chain links TRBV7-9 to TRBJ2-7; 8 bases are a match to TRBD1. Germline CDR1 SEHNR, CDR2 FQNEAQ (reference sequence). Germline trimming cut 3 bases from V and 3 bases from J; bases unmatched to any gene: 4. This CDR3 contains 14 residues.

The rearrangement links TRBV9 to TRBJ2-2; D is possibly TRBD2 (5 bases). Germline V gene lookup returns CDR1 SGDLS and CDR2 YYNGEE. The CDR3 extends over 16 amino acids. V was shortened by 6 bases and J by 1 base, with 16 bases between the two germline ends. In nucleotides, the CDR3 is TGTGCCAGCACCGTTGGGAGTCAGGTGAACACCGGGGAGCTGTTTTTT. This gives the protein CASTVGSQVNTGELFF.

The chain joins TRBV4-2 to TRBJ1-5; no clear D gene. Trimming shortened V by 0 bases and J by 10 bases, and 13 bases separated the two germline ends. Per the germline V gene, CDR1 is LGHNA and CDR2 is YNFKEQ. This CDR3 region has 14 residues. The CDR3 DNA sequence: TGTGCCAGCAGCCAAGATTCGGGAGTTGGACCCCAGCATTTT. It yields the protein CASSQDSGVGPQHF.

The rearrangement links TRBV18 to TRBJ2-3; the match to TRBD2 covers 10 bases. CDR3 length equals 16 residues. Germline CDR1 and CDR2: KGHSH and LQKENI. V was clipped by 2 bases and J by 2 bases; unmatched bases: 4. CDR3 sequence reads: CASSPRTSGATDTQYF. The DNA of the CDR3 is TGTGCCAGCTCACCAAGGACTAGCGGAGCCACAGATACGCAGTATTTT.

Here the CDR3 reads CASSNGGGGADTQYF. CDR3 nucleotides: TGTGCCAGCAGCAATGGGGGAGGAGGCGCAGATACGCAGTATTTT. The rearrangement joins TRBV21-1 to TRBJ2-3; the D call TRBD2 from the table was never checked on the DNA. TRBV21-1 is assigned pseudogene status. CDR3 length: 15 residues.

The chain is built from TRBV6-6 and TRBJ1-4; perhaps TRBD1 as D (5 bases). Germline V gene lookup returns CDR1 MNHNY and CDR2 SVGAGI (reference sequence). V was cut by 2 bases and J by 6 bases, with 10 bases left in between. The CDR3 covers 14 residues. CDR3 sequence reads: CASSYLPRDEKLFF. The CDR3 DNA follows: TGTGCCAGCAGTTACCTCCCCAGGGATGAAAAACTGTTTTTT.

There are a few counts of this clone. The chain joins TRBV2 to TRBJ1-2, with D unclear. V was pared by 5 bases and J by 1 base, with 11 bases between. The CDR3 has 14 residues. Germline values: CDR1 SNHLY, CDR2 FYNNEI. CDR3 nucleotides: TGTGCCAGCAGTCCGTCCCGGGGTAACTATGGCTACACCTTC. This translates into CASSPSRGNYGYTF.

This chain connects TRBV6-2 or TRBV6-3 to TRBJ1-1; 8 bases line up with TRBD1. Trimming cost V 6 bases and J 1 base; bases outside gene matches: 10. The CDR3 runs 16 residues. Germline-derived CDR1 and CDR2 are MNHEY and SVGEGT. For the CDR3, the DNA is TGTGCCAGCAGACCTAGACAGGGGAGCTGGAACACTGAAGCTTTCTTT. Translating it yields CASRPRQGSWNTEAFF.

The chain has TRBV28 and TRBJ2-1; D is perhaps TRBD2 (5 bases). The length of the CDR3 is 15 residues. V dropped 5 bases and J dropped 0 bases, with 11 bases sitting between them. Looked up from germline, CDR1 is MDHEN and CDR2 is SYDVKM. CDR3 DNA sequence: TGTGCCAGCAGTCGGAGCGGTAGCTCCTACAATGAGCAGTTCTTC. Translated, it gives CASSRSGSSYNEQFF.

This chain connects TRBV11-3 to TRBJ2-3; the match to TRBD2 covers 7 bases. With 3 bases clipped from V and 5 bases from J, the junction kept 8 bases outside the gene matches. CDR1 SGHNT and CDR2 YENEEA come from the germline V gene. The CDR3 is 15 residues long. The CDR3 here is CASSFGRLARDTQYF. The CDR3 nucleotides read TGTGCCAGCAGCTTCGGCAGACTAGCCAGAGATACGCAGTATTTT.

The chain couples TRBV5-4 to TRBJ2-7, with D possibly being TRBD1 (6 bases). Germline CDR1 SGHNT, CDR2 YYREEE (reference sequence). CDR3 length: 15 amino acids. Trimming cost V 1 base and J 2 bases, with 13 bases left between them. DNA of the CDR3: TGTGCCAGCAGCTTGTGGGGACAAGCCCCCTACGAGCAGTACTTC. Protein: CASSLWGQAPYEQYF. Complete variable domain (other parts from reference TRBV5-4 and TRBJ2-7): ETGVTQSPTHLIKTRGQQVTLRCSSQSGHNTVSWYQQALGQGPQFIFQYYREEENGRGNFPPRFSGLQFPNYSSELNVNALELDDSALYLCASSLWGQAPYEQYFGPGTRLTVT.

This clone showed up just once. The chain is built from TRBV5-4 and TRBJ1-4; D is perhaps TRBD1 (5 bases). The CDR3 totals 14 residues. The V gene lost 4 bases and the J gene lost 2 bases, with 9 bases spanning the gap. Germline lookup yields CDR1 SGHNT and CDR2 YYREEE (reference sequence). The CDR3, as DNA: TGTGCCAGCAGCCCCGGGGGGACTAATGAAAAACTGTTTTTT. This encodes CASSPGGTNEKLFF.